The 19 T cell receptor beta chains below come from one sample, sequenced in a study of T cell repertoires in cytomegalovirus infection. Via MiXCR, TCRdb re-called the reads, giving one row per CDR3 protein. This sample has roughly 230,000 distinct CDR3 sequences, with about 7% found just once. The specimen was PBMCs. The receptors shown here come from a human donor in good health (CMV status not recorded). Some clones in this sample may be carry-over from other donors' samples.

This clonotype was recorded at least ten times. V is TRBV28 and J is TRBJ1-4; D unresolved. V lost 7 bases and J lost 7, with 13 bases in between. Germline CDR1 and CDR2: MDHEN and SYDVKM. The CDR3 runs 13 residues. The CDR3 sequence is CASTSLSSEKLFF. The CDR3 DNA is TGTGCCAGCACCTCTCTCTCGAGTGAAAAACTGTTTTTT.

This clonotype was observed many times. The CDR3 bases are TGTGCCAGCAGTTTTTCCAGGGGAATGGATCAGCCCCAGCATTTT. Amino acid sequence: CASSFSRGMDQPQHF. J is TRBJ1-5 and V is TRBV28, with D perhaps TRBD1 (6 bases). There are 15 residues in the CDR3. Germline assignment: CDR1 MDHEN and CDR2 SYDVKM. V was trimmed by 3 bases and J by 5 bases, leaving 14 bases between them.

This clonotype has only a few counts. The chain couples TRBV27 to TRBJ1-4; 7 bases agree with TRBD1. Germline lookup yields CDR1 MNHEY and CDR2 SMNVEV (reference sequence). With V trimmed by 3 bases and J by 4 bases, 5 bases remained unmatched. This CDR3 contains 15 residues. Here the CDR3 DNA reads TGTGCCAGCAGTTTCGAGGGGGCCAATAATGAAAAACTGTTTTTT. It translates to CASSFEGANNEKLFF.

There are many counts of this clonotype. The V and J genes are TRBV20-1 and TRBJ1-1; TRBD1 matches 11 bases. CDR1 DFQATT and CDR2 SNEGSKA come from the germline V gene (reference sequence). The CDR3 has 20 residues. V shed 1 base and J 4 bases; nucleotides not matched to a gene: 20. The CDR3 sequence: CSARAPGRDRGYFEGTEAFF. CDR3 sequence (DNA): TGCAGTGCTAGAGCGCCTGGGCGGGACAGGGGGTATTTTGAAGGCACTGAAGCTTTCTTT.

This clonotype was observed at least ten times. Here the CDR3 DNA reads TGTGCCAGCAGCCAGACGGAAAATTCACCCCTCCACTTT. This translates into CASSQTENSPLHF. The chain has TRBV14 and TRBJ1-6; D unclear. This CDR3 contains 13 residues. The germline V gene has CDR1 SGHDN and CDR2 FVKESK. The V end lost 3 bases, the J end lost 7 bases, and 7 bases lay between the germline ends.

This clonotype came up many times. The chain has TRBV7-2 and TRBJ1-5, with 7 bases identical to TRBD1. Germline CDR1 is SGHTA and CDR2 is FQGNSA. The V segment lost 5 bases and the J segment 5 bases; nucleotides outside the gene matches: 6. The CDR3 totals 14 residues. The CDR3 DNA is TGTGCCAGCAGCCGCGACAGGGAGGATCAGCCCCAGCATTTT. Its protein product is CASSRDREDQPQHF.

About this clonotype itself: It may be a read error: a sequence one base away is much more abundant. The chain's CDR3 is CASSMFGDTQYF. Here the CDR3 DNA reads TGTGCCAGCAGCATGTTTGGAGATACGCAGTATTTT. The chain couples TRBV5-6 to TRBJ2-3; D remains unclear. V was pared by 4 bases and J by 5 bases, with 8 bases between. The CDR3 has 12 amino acids. Per the germline V gene, CDR1 is SGHDT and CDR2 is YYEEEE.

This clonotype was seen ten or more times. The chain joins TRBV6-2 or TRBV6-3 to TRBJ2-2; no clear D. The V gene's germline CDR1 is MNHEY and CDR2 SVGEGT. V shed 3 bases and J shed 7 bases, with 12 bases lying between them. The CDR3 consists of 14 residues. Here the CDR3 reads CASSYLGMVGELFF. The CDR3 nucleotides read TGTGCCAGCAGTTATTTGGGGATGGTCGGGGAGCTGTTTTTT.

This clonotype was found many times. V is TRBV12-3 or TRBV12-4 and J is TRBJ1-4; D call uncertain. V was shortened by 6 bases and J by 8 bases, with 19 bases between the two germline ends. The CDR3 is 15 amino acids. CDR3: CASSFTLGMGEKLFF. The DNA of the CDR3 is TGTGCCAGCAGCTTTACCTTGGGGATGGGCGAAAAACTGTTTTTT.

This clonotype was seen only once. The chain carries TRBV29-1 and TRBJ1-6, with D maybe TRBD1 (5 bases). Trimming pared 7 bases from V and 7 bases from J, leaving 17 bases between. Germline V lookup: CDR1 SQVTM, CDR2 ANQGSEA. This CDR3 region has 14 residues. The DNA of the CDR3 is TGCAGCGCCCGCGGGCTGGGGGACAATTCACCCCTCCACTTT. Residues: CSARGLGDNSPLHF.

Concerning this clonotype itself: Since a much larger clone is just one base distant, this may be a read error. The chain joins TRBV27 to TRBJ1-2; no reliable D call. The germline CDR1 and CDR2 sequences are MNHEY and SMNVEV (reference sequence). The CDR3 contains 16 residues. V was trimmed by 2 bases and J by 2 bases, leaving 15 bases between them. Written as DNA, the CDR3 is TGTGCCAGCAGTTTAAGGATGTGGCCCCTCAACTATGGCTACACCTTC. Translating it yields CASSLRMWPLNYGYTF.

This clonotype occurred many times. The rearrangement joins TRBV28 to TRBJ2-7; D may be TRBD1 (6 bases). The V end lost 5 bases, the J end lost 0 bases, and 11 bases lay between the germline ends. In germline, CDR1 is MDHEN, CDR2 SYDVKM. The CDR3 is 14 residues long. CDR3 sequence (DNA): TGTGCCAGCAGTGCCGGGGACATCTCCTACGAGCAGTACTTC. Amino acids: CASSAGDISYEQYF.

CDR3 sequence (DNA): TGTGCCAGCAGCCAAACGGGCTCACCCCTCCACTTT. Protein sequence: CASSQTGSPLHF. The chain carries TRBV3-1 and TRBJ1-6, with unresolved D. CDR3 length: 12 residues. From germline, CDR1 is LGHDT and CDR2 YNNKEL (reference sequence). V lost 2 bases to trimming and J lost 10 bases, with 6 bases between them.

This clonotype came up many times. The CDR3 DNA is TGCAGTGCTAGAGATCGACGGGATTTCACTGAAGCTTTCTTT. Protein product: CSARDRRDFTEAFF. J is TRBJ1-1 and V is TRBV20-1; D uncertain. Trimming cost V 0 bases and J 4 bases, with 12 bases left between them. The CDR3 runs 14 residues. In germline, CDR1 is DFQATT, CDR2 SNEGSKA (reference sequence).

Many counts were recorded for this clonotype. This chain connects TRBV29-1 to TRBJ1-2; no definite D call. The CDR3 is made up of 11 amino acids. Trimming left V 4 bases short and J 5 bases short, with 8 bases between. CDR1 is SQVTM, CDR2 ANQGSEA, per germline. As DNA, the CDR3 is TGCAGCGTTGCACAGATTTATGGCTACACCTTC. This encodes CSVAQIYGYTF.

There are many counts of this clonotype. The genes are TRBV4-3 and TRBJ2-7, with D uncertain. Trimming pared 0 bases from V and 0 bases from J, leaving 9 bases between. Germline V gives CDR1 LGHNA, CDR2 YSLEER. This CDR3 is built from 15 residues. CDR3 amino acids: CASSQEWHFSYEQYF. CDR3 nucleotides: TGCGCCAGCAGCCAAGAGTGGCACTTCTCCTACGAGCAGTACTTC.

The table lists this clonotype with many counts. The DNA for the CDR3 is TGTGCCAGCAGCTTAGAGTGGGACGGATTATCCTACGAGCAGTACTTC. Translating it yields CASSLEWDGLSYEQYF. The genes are TRBV7-6 and TRBJ2-7; D may be TRBD1 or TRBD2 (5 bases each). The V end was cut by 1 base, the J end by 1 base, with 14 bases between. This CDR3 has 16 amino acids. Germline loops: CDR1 SGHVS, CDR2 FNYEAQ.

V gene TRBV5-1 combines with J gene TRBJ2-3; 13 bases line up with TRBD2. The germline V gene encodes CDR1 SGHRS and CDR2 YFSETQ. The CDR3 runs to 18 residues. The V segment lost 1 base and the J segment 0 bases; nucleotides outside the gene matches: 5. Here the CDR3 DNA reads TGCGCCAGCAGCTTGCCGACTAGCGGGGGGTATAGCACAGATACGCAGTATTTT. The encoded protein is CASSLPTSGGYSTDTQYF.

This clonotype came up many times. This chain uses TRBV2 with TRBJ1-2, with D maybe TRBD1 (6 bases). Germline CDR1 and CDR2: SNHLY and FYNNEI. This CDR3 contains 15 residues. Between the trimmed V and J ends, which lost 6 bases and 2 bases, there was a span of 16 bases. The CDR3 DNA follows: TGTGCCAGCAGGCCCGATTCAGGGGCCAACTATGGCTACACCTTC. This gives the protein CASRPDSGANYGYTF.